Below, 25 T cell receptor beta chains from the same sample are listed, as sequenced in a study of a mutant IDH1 vaccine in newly diagnosed glioma. Specified time point: week 5, during vaccination. It was 300 ug of mutant IDH1 20-mer peptide that made up each vaccine dose, given with topical imiquimod. Clones were sequenced by immunoSEQ multiplex PCR, and TCRdb holds only the in-frame ones, with some missing. The sample shows tens of thousands of clones, 80% to 90% of them seen only once. These receptors have no identified antigens. Sequenced material: PBMCs, taken from a glioma patient whose treatment included an IDH1 peptide vaccine. These receptors all stem from a man over 45 with glioma.

The DNA of the CDR3 is TGCAGCGTTGAATACAGGCCTATGGGGGGTGGCTACACCTTC. This encodes CSVEYRPMGGGYTF. This chain connects TRBV29-1 to TRBJ1-2; tentatively, D is TRBD1 (5 bases). V lost 2 bases and J 7 bases, leaving 17 bases between the germline ends. From germline, CDR1 is SQVTM and CDR2 ANQGSEA. The CDR3 is 14 amino acids. Together with reference TRBV29-1 and TRBJ1-2, the CDR3 gives the full variable domain: SAVISQKPSRDICQRGTSLTIQCQVDSQVTMMFWYRQQPGQSLTLIATANQGSEATYESGFVIDKFPISRPNLTFSTLTVSNMSPEDSSIYLCSVEYRPMGGGYTFGSGTRLTVV.

This chain connects TRBV14 to TRBJ2-3; D may be TRBD2 (6 bases). V was cut by 1 base and J by 4 bases, with 18 bases left in between. Germline V gene lookup returns CDR1 SGHDN and CDR2 FVKESK. This CDR3 comprises 17 residues. The CDR3 protein is CASSQGPGREQSDTQYF. The CDR3 DNA is TGTGCCAGCAGCCAAGGGCCGGGACGGGAGCAGTCAGATACGCAGTATTTT.

The DNA of the CDR3 is TGTGCCAGCATCGGAGGACAGGGGTTGTACGAGCAGTACTTC. Its protein is CASIGGQGLYEQYF. V usage is TRBV28 and J usage is TRBJ2-7; 9 bases match TRBD1. The length of the CDR3 is 14 residues. From germline, CDR1 is MDHEN and CDR2 SYDVKM. V lost 7 bases and J lost 4; bases outside the gene matches: 8. The full variable domain, with the rest looked up from reference TRBV28 and TRBJ2-7, is DVKVTQSSRYLVKRTGEKVFLECVQDMDHENMFWYRQDPGLGLRLIYFSYDVKMKEKGDIPEGYSVSREKKERFSLILESASTNQTSMYLCASIGGQGLYEQYFGPGTRLTVT.

J is TRBJ2-7 and V is TRBV7-2, with a possible D match to TRBD2 (5 bases). The length of the CDR3 is 13 residues. V was shortened by 5 bases and J by 3 bases, with 11 bases between the two germline ends. Per the germline V gene, CDR1 is SGHTA and CDR2 is FQGNSA. The CDR3 reads CASSPPGSYEQYF. The CDR3 DNA sequence: TGTGCCAGCAGCCCTCCGGGGAGCTACGAGCAGTACTTC. The full variable domain, completed using reference TRBV7-2 and TRBJ2-7, is GAGVSQSPSNKVTEKGKDVELRCDPISGHTALYWYRQSLGQGLEFLIYFQGNSAPDKSGLPSDRFSAERTGGSVSTLTIQRTQQEDSAVYLCASSPPGSYEQYFGPGTRLTVT.

The genes are TRBV5-1 and TRBJ2-7; 9 bases are a match to TRBD2. This CDR3 contains 14 residues. J was trimmed by 6 bases and V by 0 bases; bases with no gene match: 4. Germline values: CDR1 SGHRS, CDR2 YFSETQ. The CDR3 sequence is CASSLASGDSEQYF. Here the CDR3 DNA reads TGCGCCAGCAGCTTGGCTAGCGGGGATAGCGAGCAGTACTTC. The complete variable domain, with remaining parts taken from reference TRBV5-1 and TRBJ2-7, reads KAGVTQTPRYLIKTRGQQVTLSCSPISGHRSVSWYQQTPGQGLQFLFEYFSETQRNKGNFPGRFSGRQFSNSRSEMNVSTLELGDSALYLCASSLASGDSEQYFGPGTRLTVT.

This chain joins TRBV6-1 and TRBJ2-7, with D unclear. The V and J ends lost 3 bases and 3 bases respectively, with 12 bases between them. Germline V CDR1 and CDR2: MNHNS, SASEGT. The CDR3 length is 14 residues. The CDR3 sequence: CASSDPRMSYEQYF. The CDR3 DNA reads as TGTGCCAGCAGTGACCCTAGGATGAGCTACGAGCAGTACTTC.

The rearrangement uses TRBV25-1 and TRBJ2-1; 10 nucleotides match TRBD1. Germline CDR1 reads MGHDK; CDR2 reads SYGVNS. This CDR3 comprises 12 residues. The trim removed 7 bases at V and 8 bases at J, leaving 2 bases unmatched. Here the CDR3 reads CASTGTGDEQFF. The DNA of the CDR3 is TGTGCCAGCACCGGGACAGGGGATGAGCAGTTCTTC. Supplemented by reference TRBV25-1 and TRBJ2-1, the full variable domain reads EADIYQTPRYLVIGTGKKITLECSQTMGHDKMYWYQQDPGMELHLIHYSYGVNSTEKGDLSSESTVSRIRTEHFPLTLESARPSHTSQYLCASTGTGDEQFFGPGTRLTVL.

This chain joins TRBV30 and TRBJ1-4; D is possibly TRBD1 (6 bases). Germline CDR1 and CDR2: GTSNPN and SVGIG (reference sequence). The CDR3 runs 12 residues. V was clipped by 4 bases and J by 7 bases, with 10 bases between them. The CDR3 spells CAWNREGEKLFF. The CDR3 DNA reads TGTGCCTGGAACAGGGAGGGTGAAAAACTGTTTTTT.

This clone was counted a few times. The chain employs TRBV30 and TRBJ1-6; TRBD1 matches 7 bases. With V trimmed by 3 bases and J by 8 bases, 4 bases remained unmatched. In germline, CDR1 is GTSNPN, CDR2 SVGIG (reference sequence). CDR3 size: 13 residues. The CDR3 bases are TGTGCCTGGAGACAGGGGACCTATTCACCCCTCCACTTT. Protein product: CAWRQGTYSPLHF. Full variable domain (remainder filled in from reference TRBV30 and TRBJ1-6): SQTIHQWPATLVQPVGSPLSLECTVEGTSNPNLYWYRQAAGRGLQLLFYSVGIGQISSEVPQNLSASRPQDRQFILSSKKLLLSDSGFYLCAWRQGTYSPLHFGNGTRLTVT.

The chain carries TRBV28 and TRBJ2-3, with D unclear. Germline V gives CDR1 MDHEN, CDR2 SYDVKM. The ends were cut back, 4 bases at V and 3 bases at J, with 17 bases in the middle. There are 16 residues in the CDR3. The CDR3 DNA sequence: TGTGCCAGCAGTTCTATAGGGCAGGAGTATACAGATACGCAGTATTTT. Translated: CASSSIGQEYTDTQYF.

V is TRBV19 and J is TRBJ2-3, with D perhaps being TRBD1 or TRBD2 (5 bases each). The CDR3 extends over 15 amino acids. With 3 bases removed from V and 0 bases from J, the gap between germline ends came to 10 bases. The germline V gene encodes CDR1 LNHDA and CDR2 SQIVND (reference sequence). In DNA form, the CDR3 reads TGTGCCAGTAGTATTTTGGGGGAAAGCACAGATACGCAGTATTTT. This translates into CASSILGESTDTQYF.

CDR3 protein: CASSLFPAGYEQYF. The CDR3 nucleotides are TGTGCCAGCAGCTTATTCCCCGCAGGCTACGAGCAGTACTTC. The chain combines TRBV7-2 with TRBJ2-7; D is unclear. This CDR3 is built from 14 residues. Trimming pared 2 bases from V and 3 bases from J, leaving 11 bases between. Germline assignment: CDR1 SGHTA and CDR2 FQGNSA.

The CDR3 DNA reads TGTGCCAGCAGCAGAGACGGCCCACAAGAGACCCAGTACTTC. Translated: CASSRDGPQETQYF. This rearrangement joins TRBV11-1 to TRBJ2-5; D gene unclear. Trimming shortened V by 5 bases and J by 2 bases, and 12 bases separated the two germline ends. CDR1 is SGHAT and CDR2 is FQDESV in the germline V gene (reference sequence). The CDR3 is 14 amino acids. Complete variable domain (other parts from reference TRBV11-1 and TRBJ2-5): EAEVAQSPRYKITEKSQAVAFWCDPISGHATLYWYRQILGQGPELLVQFQDESVVDDSQLPKDRFSAERLKGVDSTLKIQPAELGDSAMYLCASSRDGPQETQYFGPGTRLLVL.

This rearrangement joins TRBV6-1 to TRBJ2-5, with unresolved D. The V end lost 8 bases, the J end lost 7 bases, and 14 bases lay between the germline ends. CDR1 MNHNS and CDR2 SASEGT come from the germline V gene. The CDR3 length is 12 residues. CDR3 coding DNA: TGTGCCAGCGGAACTGGGGTTGGGACCCAGTACTTC. Its translation is CASGTGVGTQYF.

The chain carries TRBV29-1 and TRBJ2-2; 7 bases map to TRBD1. V shed 4 bases and J 5 bases; nucleotides not matched to a gene: 1. The CDR3 consists of 12 residues. Per the germline V gene, CDR1 is SQVTM and CDR2 is ANQGSEA. CDR3 amino acids: CSVATGTGELFF. The CDR3 DNA follows: TGCAGCGTTGCGACAGGGACCGGGGAGCTGTTTTTT.

The V call is TRBV4-1, the J call TRBJ2-5; D call uncertain. This CDR3 is 13 amino acids long. Germline CDR1 reads MGHRA; CDR2 reads YSYEKL. The V end was cut by 4 bases, the J end by 3 bases, with 9 bases between. The CDR3 region is CASSLGPEETQYF. As DNA, the CDR3 is TGCGCCAGCAGCCTGGGTCCTGAAGAGACCCAGTACTTC.

This chain connects TRBV29-1 to TRBJ2-7; possibly TRBD1 for D (5 bases). V shed 0 bases and J shed 5 bases, with 11 bases lying between them. This CDR3 spans 13 amino acids. Per germline, CDR1 SQVTM and CDR2 ANQGSEA. Here the CDR3 reads CSVEEAGSNEQYF. In DNA form, the CDR3 reads TGCAGCGTTGAAGAGGCAGGGTCAAACGAGCAGTACTTC.

This clone was seen only a few times. J is TRBJ1-5 and V is TRBV18, with unresolved D. Deletions cut 6 bases from V and 5 bases from J, with 11 bases between. The germline CDR1 and CDR2 sequences are KGHSH and LQKENI. The CDR3 is 13 amino acids. The CDR3 DNA reads as TGTGCCAGCTCTTTAGGACGGGATCAGCCCCAGCATTTT. Translating gives CASSLGRDQPQHF.

The chain combines TRBV6-1 with TRBJ2-5, with 7 bases aligning to TRBD2. Trimming removed 8 bases from V and 1 base from J; junction bases left unmatched: 4. Germline lookup yields CDR1 MNHNS and CDR2 SASEGT. This CDR3 contains 13 residues. CDR3 protein: CASGGGFQETQYF. Written as DNA, the CDR3 is TGTGCCAGCGGGGGGGGATTCCAAGAGACCCAGTACTTC.

The rearrangement links TRBV25-1 to TRBJ2-7; TRBD1 matches 9 bases. Germline V gene data show CDR1 as MGHDK and CDR2 as SYGVNS. The CDR3 has 16 residues. Germline trimming cut 5 bases from V and 3 bases from J; bases unmatched to any gene: 11. CDR3 sequence: CASSHTGTGNIYEQYF. The CDR3 nucleotides read TGTGCCAGCAGTCACACCGGGACAGGGAATATCTACGAGCAGTACTTC.

The chain has TRBV29-1 and TRBJ1-2; no firm D call. The V end was cut by 3 bases, the J end by 6 bases, with 14 bases between. Germline V gene data show CDR1 as SQVTM and CDR2 as ANQGSEA. This CDR3 spans 13 amino acids. CDR3 coding DNA: TGCAGCGTTGATGATTCGGCGGTCGATGGCTACACCTTC. Translating it yields CSVDDSAVDGYTF.

This clone was found once. The rearrangement uses TRBV5-6 and TRBJ2-2; 8 bases are a match to TRBD2. The CDR3 consists of 19 residues. With 3 bases clipped from V and 0 bases from J, the junction kept 13 bases outside the gene matches. From germline, CDR1 is SGHDT and CDR2 YYEEEE. CDR3 amino acids: CASSWSSGVSGTNTGELFF. Written as DNA, the CDR3 is TGTGCCAGCAGCTGGTCTTCCGGTGTTAGCGGGACGAACACCGGGGAGCTGTTTTTT.

This clone was counted once. The V gene is TRBV6-5, the J gene TRBJ1-4, with D hard to call. The germline gives CDR1 MNHEY, CDR2 SVGAGI. V lost 6 bases and J 0 bases, leaving 11 bases between the germline ends. The CDR3 loop spans 15 amino acids. CDR3 bases: TGTGCCAGCAGGGGGTCGAGGCCAACTAATGAAAAACTGTTTTTT. Residues: CASRGSRPTNEKLFF.

A few counts support this clone. The chain links TRBV27 to TRBJ1-5, with D unresolved. V was pared by 3 bases and J by 3 bases, with 9 bases between. This CDR3 has 14 amino acids. CDR1 and CDR2 from the germline V gene are MNHEY and SMNVEV (reference sequence). As DNA, the CDR3 is TGTGCCAGCAGTTTGCAAGGATACAATCAGCCCCAGCATTTT. Amino acids: CASSLQGYNQPQHF.

The rearrangement joins TRBV30 to TRBJ1-5; 8 bases map to TRBD1. Trimming cost V 2 bases and J 6 bases; bases outside gene matches: 6. The CDR3 is 14 amino acids. CDR1 is GTSNPN, CDR2 SVGIG, per germline (reference sequence). The CDR3 protein is CAWSKGQGGQPQHF. The DNA for the CDR3 is TGTGCCTGGAGTAAAGGACAGGGAGGTCAGCCCCAGCATTTT.